These T cell receptor beta chains were read from a single sample in a study of T cells in tuberculosis. The method was immunoSEQ multiplex PCR; TCRdb's version includes in-frame clones alone and lacks a portion of them. Among more than 35,000 clones listed, 93% were seen once. The source material was PBMCs. The receptors derive from a donor between 10 and 35 years old with latent tuberculosis or without tuberculosis infection. CDR3s leave out the opening cysteine and the closing phenylalanine or tryptophan. Each record gives: V gene, CDR3 protein.

v_call: TRBV19
cdr3_aa: ASRRTGEWAYEQY

v_call: TRBV4-3
cdr3_aa: ASSSEGAEAF

v_call: TRBV19
cdr3_aa: ASNRGNQPQH

v_call: TRBV5-6
cdr3_aa: ASSVGQFTGELF

v_call: TRBV10-3
cdr3_aa: AISERSPYGYT

v_call: TRBV11-2
cdr3_aa: ASSLVMGGVSYEQY

v_call: TRBV28
cdr3_aa: ASSLFEGTGSGESLH

v_call: TRBV11-3
cdr3_aa: ASSLRSDATTNEKLF

v_call: TRBV19
cdr3_aa: ASSSLQGGSYEQY

v_call: TRBV30
cdr3_aa: AWSVTDSYGYT

v_call: TRBV10-3
cdr3_aa: ASGGAQEQF

v_call: TRBV11-1
cdr3_aa: ASSFDRGLGTEAF

v_call: TRBV19
cdr3_aa: ASSMGLAGAGANVLT

v_call: TRBV30
cdr3_aa: AWKSPTGPNTNTGELF

v_call: TRBV19
cdr3_aa: ATRQNYGYT

v_call: TRBV6-5
cdr3_aa: ASSPPGQGGEQY

v_call: TRBV4-1
cdr3_aa: ASSQDASGANTGELF

v_call: TRBV5-5
cdr3_aa: ASSLGTGATGELF

v_call: TRBV4-3
cdr3_aa: ASSPDGTGLSSYNSPLH

v_call: TRBV5-6
cdr3_aa: ASSSRDREIYGYT

v_call: TRBV2
cdr3_aa: ASEKVTGSNEKLF

v_call: TRBV5-8
cdr3_aa: ASSLGGVRGYGYT

v_call: TRBV7-2
cdr3_aa: ASSLALGSNQPQH

v_call: TRBV29-1
cdr3_aa: SVEILADNYGYT

v_call: TRBV5-1
cdr3_aa: ASSTRSGGEQY

v_call: TRBV29-1
cdr3_aa: SVMGGWDTSYEQY